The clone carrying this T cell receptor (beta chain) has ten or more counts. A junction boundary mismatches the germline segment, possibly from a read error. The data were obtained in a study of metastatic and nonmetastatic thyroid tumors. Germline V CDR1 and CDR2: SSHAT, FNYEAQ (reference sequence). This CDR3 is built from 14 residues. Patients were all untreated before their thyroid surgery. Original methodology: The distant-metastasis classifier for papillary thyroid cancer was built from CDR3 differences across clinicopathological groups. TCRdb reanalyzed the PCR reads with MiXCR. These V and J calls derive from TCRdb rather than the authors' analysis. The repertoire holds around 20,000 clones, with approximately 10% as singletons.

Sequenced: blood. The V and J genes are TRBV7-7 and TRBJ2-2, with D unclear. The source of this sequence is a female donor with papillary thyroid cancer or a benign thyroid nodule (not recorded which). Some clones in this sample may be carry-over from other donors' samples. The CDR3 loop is CASSLDFGVGELFF. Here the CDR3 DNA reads TGTGCTAGCAGCTTAGATTTCGGCGTCGGGGAGCTGTTTTTT.